These 20 T cell receptor beta chains were all obtained from the same sample, sequenced in a study of cytomegalovirus exposure and HLA in healthy donors. The PCR used 60 Vbeta and 13 Jbeta primers. The protocol was immunoSEQ multiplex PCR, while the TCRdb copy is restricted to in-frame clones and leaves out a portion. This sample yields about 94,000 clones, of which 50% to 80% are seen a single time; 3.9% belongs to the top ten. Sequencing input: PBMCs. These receptors originate from a man under 40 in good health and CMV-seronegative.

The chain joins TRBV6-5 to TRBJ1-5; TRBD1 aligns across 7 bases. The V gene's germline CDR1 is MNHEY and CDR2 SVGAGI. The CDR3 contains 15 residues. V gave up 6 bases and J gave up 3 bases; unmatched junction bases: 8. The CDR3 sequence is CASRIRDSLNQPQHF. CDR3 DNA sequence: TGTGCCAGCAGAATACGGGACAGTCTCAATCAGCCCCAGCATTTT.

There are a few counts of this clone. The chain carries TRBV25-1 and TRBJ2-1; 8 nucleotides align to TRBD1. The germline V gene has CDR1 MGHDK and CDR2 SYGVNS. The CDR3 loop spans 16 amino acids. Trimming removed 3 bases from V and 10 bases from J; junction bases left unmatched: 14. The CDR3, as DNA: TGTGCCAGCAGTGACAGGGGACAGGCGAATTCCTGGGAGCAGTTCTTC. This sequence encodes CASSDRGQANSWEQFF.

Only a few counts were recorded for this clone. This chain links TRBV5-4 with TRBJ1-1; D is possibly TRBD1 (6 bases). CDR3 length: 17 residues. CDR1 is SGHNT, CDR2 YYREEE, per germline (reference sequence). With 4 bases removed from V and 1 base from J, the gap between germline ends came to 20 bases. This CDR3 is CASSTWPRTVKNTEAFF. Here the CDR3 DNA reads TGTGCCAGCAGCACGTGGCCTCGGACAGTAAAGAACACTGAAGCTTTCTTT. Based on the CDR3 plus reference TRBV5-4 and TRBJ1-1, the full variable domain is ETGVTQSPTHLIKTRGQQVTLRCSSQSGHNTVSWYQQALGQGPQFIFQYYREEENGRGNFPPRFSGLQFPNYSSELNVNALELDDSALYLCASSTWPRTVKNTEAFFGQGTRLTVV.

The gene calls are TRBV6-5 and TRBJ1-2; 7 nucleotides agree with TRBD1. This CDR3 comprises 16 residues. Germline lookup yields CDR1 MNHEY and CDR2 SVGAGI. V lost 0 bases to trimming and J lost 2 bases; unmatched junction nucleotides: 6. The CDR3 spells CASSYSATGVNYGYTF. The CDR3 DNA reads TGTGCCAGCAGTTACTCCGCCACAGGGGTGAACTATGGCTACACCTTC.

J is TRBJ2-3 and V is TRBV10-3; 8 bases line up with TRBD2. Germline V gene data show CDR1 as ENHRY and CDR2 as SYGVKD. Trimming at V came to 3 bases and at J to 1 base, leaving 3 bases not matched to a gene. This CDR3 spans 15 amino acids. CDR3 coding DNA: TGTGCCATCAGTGATGGAGCGGGGGGCACAGATACGCAGTATTTT. Amino acids: CAISDGAGGTDTQYF.

The chain uses TRBV28 and TRBJ1-3, with 9 bases lining up with TRBD1. J lost 2 bases, V lost 7 bases, and 3 bases had no gene match. This CDR3 region has 14 residues. CDR1 MDHEN and CDR2 SYDVKM come from the germline V gene. CDR3 sequence: CASNNRGPGNTIYF. CDR3 DNA sequence: TGTGCCAGCAACAACAGGGGGCCTGGAAACACCATATATTTT. Full variable domain (outside the CDR3, taken from reference TRBV28 and TRBJ1-3): DVKVTQSSRYLVKRTGEKVFLECVQDMDHENMFWYRQDPGLGLRLIYFSYDVKMKEKGDIPEGYSVSREKKERFSLILESASTNQTSMYLCASNNRGPGNTIYFGEGSWLTVV.

This clone turned up a few times. The chain carries TRBV27 and TRBJ2-2; 10 nucleotides match TRBD2. The CDR3 length is 17 residues. The germline gives CDR1 MNHEY, CDR2 SMNVEV (reference sequence). Trimming at V came to 0 bases and at J to 4 bases, leaving 5 bases not matched to a gene. In nucleotides, the CDR3 is TGTGCCAGCAGTTTATCTACTAGCGGGGCCGTCACCGGGGAGCTGTTTTTT. Protein sequence: CASSLSTSGAVTGELFF.

This chain uses TRBV28 with TRBJ1-5, with D possibly TRBD1 on 6 matching bases. Trimming cost V 7 bases and J 7 bases, with 11 bases left between them. Looked up from germline, CDR1 is MDHEN and CDR2 is SYDVKM. The CDR3 extends over 12 amino acids. Here the CDR3 reads CASTQGLQPQHF. The CDR3 nucleotides read TGTGCCAGCACACAGGGTCTCCAGCCCCAGCATTTT.

The chain carries TRBV30 and TRBJ1-5; D gene unclear. Germline CDR1 GTSNPN, CDR2 SVGIG (reference sequence). The CDR3 covers 14 residues. V gave up 0 bases and J gave up 0 bases, with 6 bases separating them. CDR3 in amino acids: CAWSVGASNQPQHF. The CDR3 region has the DNA TGTGCCTGGAGTGTCGGTGCTAGCAATCAGCCCCAGCATTTT. The full variable domain, in which reference TRBV30 and TRBJ1-5 provide the parts outside the CDR3, is SQTIHQWPATLVQPVGSPLSLECTVEGTSNPNLYWYRQAAGRGLQLLFYSVGIGQISSEVPQNLSASRPQDRQFILSSKKLLLSDSGFYLCAWSVGASNQPQHFGDGTRLSIL.

The chain employs TRBV14 and TRBJ2-7, with D unclear. Germline V lookup: CDR1 SGHDN, CDR2 FVKESK. The CDR3 has 11 residues. V was shortened by 3 bases and J by 5 bases, with 5 bases between the two germline ends. The CDR3 coding sequence is TGTGCCAGCAGCCAGAGCCACGAGCAGTACTTC. Encoded protein: CASSQSHEQYF.

This clone appeared once. CDR3 sequence (DNA): TGTGCCAGCAGCTTAACTAGCGGGAGGGCGACAGATACGCAGTATTTT. The encoded protein is CASSLTSGRATDTQYF. The chain couples TRBV5-4 to TRBJ2-3; 13 bases fit TRBD2. The germline V gene has CDR1 SGHNT and CDR2 YYREEE (reference sequence). V lost 2 bases to trimming and J lost 3 bases; unmatched junction nucleotides: 3. This CDR3 comprises 16 residues.

This clone has a handful of counts. The chain couples TRBV7-2 to TRBJ1-5, with unresolved D. The CDR3 runs to 12 residues. Trimming left V 5 bases short and J 4 bases short, with 6 bases between. Germline lookup yields CDR1 SGHTA and CDR2 FQGNSA. This chain's CDR3 is CASSPTNQPQHF. CDR3 nucleotide sequence: TGTGCCAGCAGCCCCACTAATCAGCCCCAGCATTTT. The variable domain in full, completed from reference TRBV7-2 and TRBJ1-5, reads GAGVSQSPSNKVTEKGKDVELRCDPISGHTALYWYRQSLGQGLEFLIYFQGNSAPDKSGLPSDRFSAERTGGSVSTLTIQRTQQEDSAVYLCASSPTNQPQHFGDGTRLSIL.

J is TRBJ1-6 and V is TRBV2; D is perhaps TRBD1 (5 bases). The CDR3 contains 14 residues. Looked up from germline, CDR1 is SNHLY and CDR2 is FYNNEI. Trimming left V 3 bases short and J 10 bases short, with 13 bases between. The CDR3 region is CASSDAGMRSPLHF. The CDR3 region has the DNA TGTGCCAGCAGTGACGCAGGGATGAGATCACCCCTCCACTTT.

The chain couples TRBV7-9 to TRBJ2-1, with D perhaps TRBD1 (5 bases). CDR1 SEHNR and CDR2 FQNEAQ come from the germline V gene (reference sequence). V was pared by 4 bases and J by 10 bases, with 23 bases between. The CDR3 is 16 residues long. Here the CDR3 reads CASSSDRSLSDGEQFF. CDR3 sequence (DNA): TGTGCCAGCAGCTCCGACAGAAGTCTTTCAGATGGGGAGCAGTTCTTC.

The chain is built from TRBV25-1 and TRBJ2-5, with 14 bases that match TRBD2. The CDR3 has 16 amino acids. Germline V lookup: CDR1 MGHDK, CDR2 SYGVNS. V gave up 3 bases and J gave up 5 bases; unmatched junction bases: 5. CDR3 sequence: CASSEGLAGDWETQYF. The DNA of the CDR3 is TGTGCCAGCAGTGAGGGACTAGCGGGGGACTGGGAGACCCAGTACTTC.

The V gene is TRBV7-2, the J gene TRBJ2-2; 7 bases align to TRBD2. From germline, CDR1 is SGHTA and CDR2 FQGNSA. The CDR3 totals 14 residues. The V gene end was trimmed by 2 bases and the J gene end by 5 bases; junction bases not matched to a gene: 2. The CDR3 sequence: CASSLWGGTGELFF. Written as DNA, the CDR3 is TGTGCCAGCAGCTTATGGGGGGGAACCGGGGAGCTGTTTTTT.

A few counts support this clone. The V and J genes are TRBV10-3 and TRBJ2-3; 11 bases align to TRBD1. Germline CDR1 reads ENHRY; CDR2 reads SYGVKD. The CDR3 loop spans 14 amino acids. Trimming at V came to 6 bases and at J to 2 bases, leaving 1 base not matched to a gene. CDR3 residues: CAIRGQGATDTQYF. The CDR3 DNA reads TGTGCCATCAGAGGACAGGGGGCCACAGATACGCAGTATTTT.

The chain carries TRBV10-3 and TRBJ2-3; D might be TRBD2 (7 bases). CDR3 size: 18 residues. Trimming took 0 bases from V and 1 from J, leaving 17 bases between them. Germline V lookup: CDR1 ENHRY, CDR2 SYGVKD. CDR3 DNA sequence: TGTGCCATCAGTGAGTCGATGTGGGGGGGCGGAGGCACAGATACGCAGTATTTT. It specifies CAISESMWGGGGTDTQYF.

CDR3 in DNA: TGCGCCAGCAGCTTATCCGGGTACGGGCGGGAGGGCTACGAGCAGTACTTC. Its protein is CASSLSGYGREGYEQYF. The chain employs TRBV5-1 and TRBJ2-7; 9 bases are shared with TRBD2. CDR3 size: 17 residues. The germline V gene encodes CDR1 SGHRS and CDR2 YFSETQ. Trimming at V came to 2 bases and at J to 3 bases, leaving 12 bases not matched to a gene.

This chain links TRBV5-8 with TRBJ1-2, with D perhaps TRBD1 (5 bases). Germline loops: CDR1 SGHTS, CDR2 YDEGEE. V dropped 4 bases and J dropped 4 bases, with 14 bases sitting between them. The CDR3 has 14 residues. In nucleotides, the CDR3 is TGTGCCAGCAGCATGCAGGGTAGGGGCTATGGCTACACCTTC. The encoded protein is CASSMQGRGYGYTF.